This T cell receptor (beta chain) derives from a study of shared clonotypes between healthy human individuals. The CDR3 contains 14 residues. Trimming at V came to 2 bases and at J to 13 bases, leaving 9 bases not matched to a gene. Germline CDR1 reads MNHNS; CDR2 reads SASEGT. As regards this clone: Its cognate antigen is unknown.

The CD4+ fraction was divided into a CD45RA+ naive subset and a CD45RA-negative memory subset. Study-level points and caveats: Researchers sampled only blood; tissue repertoires likely differ. Against clonotypes common to all four donors, non-shared ones had lower generation probabilities.

Produced via immunoSEQ multiplex PCR; TCRdb's table is partial and in-frame only. The repertoire has approximately 2.4 million clones, 90% to 97% of them found once; the top ten carry less than 0.15%. The sample taken for sequencing was naive CD4+ T cells sorted from blood. Regarding subset: CD45RA+ positively selected. V gene TRBV6-1 combines with J gene TRBJ2-5, with 11 bases lining up with TRBD2. The TCR originated in a man aged 18 to 29 in good health. The CDR3 loop reads CASSEKLAGALRYF. CDR3 DNA sequence: TGTGCCAGCAGTGAAAAACTAGCGGGGGCACTCAGGTACTTC.